This TCR beta chain is from a study of spatial heterogeneity in lung cancer (dated by TCRdb to the late 2010s). A note on the overall study: Beta-chain transcripts were consistently detected in greater numbers than alpha-chain transcripts, which likely reflected higher beta-chain transcript abundance. At surgery, 220 tumor regions, 61 to 65 matched nontumor lung samples and 56 PBMC samples were TCR-sequenced for both alpha and beta chains. Nonsynonymous mutation counts, determined by whole-exome sequencing of tumor tissue, were related to features of the TCR repertoire. TCR alpha and beta repertoires were quantitatively compared across multiple tumor regions, matched nontumor lung and blood in non-small cell lung cancer. In the raw uncorrected reads, each unique combination of TCR and UMI appeared on average more than ten times. Points the paper makes about the study in general: Additional single-cell paired TCR alpha and beta sequencing was considered necessary to confirm, at a functional level, the hypothesis that regional TCRs recognize regional mutations. Ubiquitous expanded tumor TCRs were detected in blood more often at tumor resection than at routine follow-up.

This clonotype was seen a few times. There is no known antigen for this receptor. Base qualities are not provided; no much larger clone lies one nucleotide away. CDR1 is given as MNHEY and CDR2 as SMNVEV, both from the germline V gene (reference sequence). V and J lose 2 bases and 6 bases, and a span of 10 bases separates them. The CDR3 starts with the cysteine, ends with the phenylalanine, and has 13 residues. Just the 39-base CDR3 DNA is kept, in frame starting at base 1. The method was 5' RACE. The sample was run on a NextSeq 500. In the TCR library protocol, a unique molecular identifier was attached to each TCR cDNA molecule so that PCR and sequencing errors could be corrected. Processing in the source paper ran as follows. Decombinator tools were used for TCR identification, UMI-based error correction and CDR3 extraction. Expanded TCRs were defined as those above a frequency of 2 per 1,000, corresponding to the top 1% of the tumor frequency distribution. Each repertoire was subsampled 100 times to 5,000 TCRs, after which Renyi diversity was computed with the R vegan package. CDR3 similarity networks were built from amino acid triplet string-kernel similarity, connecting CDR3s with pairwise similarity above 0.82. TCRdb reanalyzed the raw reads on its own, using fastp at Q25 for trimming and MiXCR for clone calling, and kept in-frame beta chains. Rows with one shared CDR3 protein collapse into an entry with the most common genes and DNA. The V and J calls shown here were made by TCRdb, not taken from the authors' results. Here the sample has about 92,000 distinct CDR3 sequences; approximately 12% occur a single time. 35% to 45% of the sample rests with the top ten.

The sample's time point label, in plain terms: sample taken at primary tumor resection. Donors were about 70 patients with early-stage, untreated non-small cell lung cancer from the lung TRACERx cohort. TCR sequencing used whole RNA extracted from tumor and nontumor lung tissue, or from cryopreserved PBMC samples, without cell sorting. Patients were selected for TCR sequencing only if sufficient RNA was available from at least two tumor regions. The rearrangement joined TRBV27 to TRBJ1-1, with an unclear D gene assignment. The receptor was derived from a male donor with early-stage non-small cell lung cancer. The sequencing used PBMCs, collected at surgery. The DNA sequence reads TGTGCCAGCAGTTTAAAGGTTCGTTCTGAAGCTTTCTTT. Translated, it reads CASSLKVRSEAFF.